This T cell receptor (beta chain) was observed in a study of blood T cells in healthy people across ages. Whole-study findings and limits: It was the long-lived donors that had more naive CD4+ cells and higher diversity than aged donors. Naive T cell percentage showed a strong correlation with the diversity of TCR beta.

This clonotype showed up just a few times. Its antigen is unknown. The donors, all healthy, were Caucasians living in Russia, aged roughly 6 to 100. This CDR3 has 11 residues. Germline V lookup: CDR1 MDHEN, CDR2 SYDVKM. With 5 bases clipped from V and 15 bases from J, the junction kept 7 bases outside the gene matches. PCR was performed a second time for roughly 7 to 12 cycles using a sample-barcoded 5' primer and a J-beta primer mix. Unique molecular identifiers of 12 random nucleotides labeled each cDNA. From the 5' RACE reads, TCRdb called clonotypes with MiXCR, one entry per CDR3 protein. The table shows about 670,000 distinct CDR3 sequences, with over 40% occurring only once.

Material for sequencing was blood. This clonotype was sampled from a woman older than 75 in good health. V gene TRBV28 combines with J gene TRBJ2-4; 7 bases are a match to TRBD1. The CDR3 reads CASSPRDSMYF. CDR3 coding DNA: TGTGCCAGCAGTCCCCGGGACAGTATGTACTTC.